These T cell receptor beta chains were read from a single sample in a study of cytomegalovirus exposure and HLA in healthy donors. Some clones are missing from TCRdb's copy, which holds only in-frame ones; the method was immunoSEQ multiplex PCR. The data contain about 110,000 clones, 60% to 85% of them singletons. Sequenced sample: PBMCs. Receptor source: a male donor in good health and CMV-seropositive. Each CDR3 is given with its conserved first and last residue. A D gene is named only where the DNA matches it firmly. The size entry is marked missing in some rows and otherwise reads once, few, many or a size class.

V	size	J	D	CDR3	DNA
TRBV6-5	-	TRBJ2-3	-	CASSYRGANTDTQYF	TGTGCCAGCAGTTACCGGGGAGCAAACACAGATACGCAGTATTTT
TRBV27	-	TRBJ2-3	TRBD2	CASSVLAGTTDTQYF	TGTGCCAGCAGCGTACTAGCGGGTACCACAGATACGCAGTATTTT
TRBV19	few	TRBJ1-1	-	CASNLDGGGNTEAFF	TGTGCCAGTAATTTGGACGGGGGAGGGAACACTGAAGCTTTCTTT
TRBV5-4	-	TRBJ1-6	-	CASTPVPDSPTLHF	TGTGCCAGCACCCCCGTCCCGGACAGTCCTACCCTCCACTTT
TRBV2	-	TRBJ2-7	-	CASTRQTNSYEQYF	TGTGCCAGCACCCGACAGACCAACTCCTACGAGCAGTACTTC
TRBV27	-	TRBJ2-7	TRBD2	CASRPTGTSGRGYVF	TGTGCCAGCAGACCCACCGGGACTAGCGGGAGGGGCTACGTTTTC
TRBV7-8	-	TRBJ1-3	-	CASSSDRPTLRNTIYF	TGTGCCAGCAGCTCCGACAGACCCACTCTAAGAAACACCATATATTTT
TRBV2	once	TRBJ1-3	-	CASSADSGNTIYF	TGTGCCAGCAGTGCAGACTCTGGAAACACCATATATTTT
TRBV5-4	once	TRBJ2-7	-	CASSSDSYEQYF	TGTGCCAGCAGCTCGGACAGTTACGAGCAGTACTTC
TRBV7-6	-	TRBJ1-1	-	CASSQAPGNTEAFF	TGTGCCAGCAGCCAAGCACCGGGGAACACTGAAGCTTTCTTT
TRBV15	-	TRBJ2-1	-	CATSRERDTLTSEQFF	TGTGCCACCAGCAGAGAAAGGGACACCCTAACCAGTGAGCAGTTCTTC